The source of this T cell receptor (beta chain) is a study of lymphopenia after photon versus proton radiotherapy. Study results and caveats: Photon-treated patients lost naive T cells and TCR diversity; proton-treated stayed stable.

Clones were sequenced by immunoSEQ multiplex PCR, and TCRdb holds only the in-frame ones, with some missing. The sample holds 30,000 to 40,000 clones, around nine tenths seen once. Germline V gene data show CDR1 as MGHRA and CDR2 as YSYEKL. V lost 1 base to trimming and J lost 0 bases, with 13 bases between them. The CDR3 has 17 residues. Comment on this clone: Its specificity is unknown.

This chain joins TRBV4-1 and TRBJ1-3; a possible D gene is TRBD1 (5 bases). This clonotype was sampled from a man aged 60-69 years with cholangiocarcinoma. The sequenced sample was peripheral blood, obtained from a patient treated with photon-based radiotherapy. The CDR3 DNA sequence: TGCGCCAGCAGCCAAGCAGGCTTTGGGGCCTCTGGAAACACCATATATTTT. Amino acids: CASSQAGFGASGNTIYF.